This TCR beta chain was captured by sequencing in a study of graft-versus-host responses after intestinal transplantation listed by TCRdb under 2021. Some background on the complete study: The transplants that recipients got were multivisceral, liver-intestinal, or isolated intestinal. Anti-thymocyte globulin induction was given to all recipients, followed by maintenance tacrolimus and steroids for 2 to 4 years. Bulk TCR-beta CDR3 sequencing was used to track graft-versus-host and host-versus-graft alloreactive T cell clones in the graft, circulation and bone marrow after intestinal transplantation. To identify alloreactive clones, pre-transplant mixed lymphocyte reaction products were sequenced and compared with unstimulated pre-transplant donor and recipient T cells. Of the 20 to 30 intestinal transplant recipients enrolled in the cohort, one of whom was a retransplant, a few patients without pretransplant specimens were excluded. A peak of at least 4% donor T cells among recipient peripheral blood mononuclear cells was the definition used for donor T cell macrochimerism. Rather than going through the commercial service, samples from a few later patients were sequenced in-house on an Illumina MiSeq and processed with MiXCR. Here is what the overall study found, with its caveats: Peak levels of circulating GvH clones were associated with declines in HvG clones early after transplant. Patients with donor T cell macrochimerism had high GvH to HvG T cell clonal ratios in their allografts. Conclusions were limited by the relatively low number and heterogeneity of intestinal transplant patients. GvH clones were detected in recipient bone marrow, and some appeared earlier in ileal mucosa or blood, consistent with an intestinal mucosal origin.

V and J lose 4 bases and 6 bases, and a span of 14 bases separates them. The germline V gene provides CDR1 SGHTS and CDR2 YDEGEE. The CDR3, cysteine through phenylalanine, is 14 amino acids long. Just the 42-base CDR3 DNA is kept, in frame starting at base 1. As to this clone: Its antigen is still unknown. The sample holds no much larger clone one base away, and base qualities are not on file.

Libraries were constructed by the immunoSEQ multiplex PCR assay. For most patients, genomic DNA was isolated with the Qiagen DNeasy Blood and Tissue Kit and shipped frozen to Adaptive Biotechnologies for TCR sequencing. For most patients, genomic DNA was subjected to high-throughput TCR-beta CDR3 sequencing by Adaptive Biotechnologies. Per the authors' processing: TCR sequencing data were retrieved from Adaptive's ImmunoSEQ software for 15 to 20 patients, whereas a few other patients were processed with MiXCR and VDJtools. To correct CD4 versus CD8 sorting errors, sequences present in both subsets at a frequency ratio below 5:1 were removed. Because the origin of CDR3 nucleotide sequences shared between donor and recipient could not be assigned, those sequences were removed. To count as alloreactive, a clone needed at least 2-fold expansion over unstimulated cells and a minimum CFSE-low frequency of 0.002% (template counts) or 0.001% (read counts). Clones were considered mappable if detected in sequenced pre-transplant spleen, lymph node, or MLR CFSE-low populations of the donor or recipient. The cumulative frequency of alloreactive clones was calculated as a percentage of all sequences, weighted by copy number. Held by TCRdb, this immuneACCESS table contains in-frame sequences only and omits some clones. Under half of the omission traces to an unresolved V gene where checked; the cause of the rest is unknown. V, J and clone size were drawn from that table, and D and trimming were deduced from the DNA. This sample is represented by roughly 64,000 clones; roughly 90% of them were singletons. About 1.7% of the sample is in the top ten clones.

According to the study, the label for this sample's time point signals: cells obtained before transplantation from donor or recipient. CD3+CD4+ and CD3+CD8+ populations were FACS-sorted from unstimulated pre-transplant donor and recipient cells taken from spleen or lymph nodes. The receptor was isolated from a human donor who was the organ donor for an intestinal transplant. Recombination connected TRBV5-8 to TRBJ1-5, with a weak D call of TRBD1 (6 bases match). This sample comprised unstimulated CD8+ T cells sorted from spleen or lymph node cells, obtained before transplant. The DNA sequence is given as TGTGCCAGCAGCCAAGATACAGGGACTCAGCCCCAGCATTTT. Its amino acids are CASSQDTGTQPQHF.